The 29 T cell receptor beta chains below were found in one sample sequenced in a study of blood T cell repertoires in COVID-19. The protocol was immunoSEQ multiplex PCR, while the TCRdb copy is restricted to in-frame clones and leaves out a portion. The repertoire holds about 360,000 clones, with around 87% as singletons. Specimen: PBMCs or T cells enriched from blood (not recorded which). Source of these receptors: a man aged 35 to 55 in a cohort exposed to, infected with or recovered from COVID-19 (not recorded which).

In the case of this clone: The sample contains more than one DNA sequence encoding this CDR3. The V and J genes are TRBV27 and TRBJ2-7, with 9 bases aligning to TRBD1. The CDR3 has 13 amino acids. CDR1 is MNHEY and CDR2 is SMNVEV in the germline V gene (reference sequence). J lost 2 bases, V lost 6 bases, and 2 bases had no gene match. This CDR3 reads CASRRQGAYEQYF. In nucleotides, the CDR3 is TGTGCCAGCAGGAGACAGGGGGCCTACGAGCAGTACTTC.

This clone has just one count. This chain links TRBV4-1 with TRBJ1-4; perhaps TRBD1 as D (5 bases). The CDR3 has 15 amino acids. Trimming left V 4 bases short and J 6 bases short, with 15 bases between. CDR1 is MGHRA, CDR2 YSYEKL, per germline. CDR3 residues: CASSPTVSRDEKLFF. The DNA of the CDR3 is TGCGCCAGCAGCCCGACAGTTTCAAGGGATGAAAAACTGTTTTTT.

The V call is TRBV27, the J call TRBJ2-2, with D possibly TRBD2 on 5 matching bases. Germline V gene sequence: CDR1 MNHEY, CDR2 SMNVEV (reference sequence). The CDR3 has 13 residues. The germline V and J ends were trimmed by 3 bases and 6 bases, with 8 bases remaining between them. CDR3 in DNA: TGTGCCAGCAGTTTCGGAGGAGCCGGGGAGCTGTTTTTT. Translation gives CASSFGGAGELFF.

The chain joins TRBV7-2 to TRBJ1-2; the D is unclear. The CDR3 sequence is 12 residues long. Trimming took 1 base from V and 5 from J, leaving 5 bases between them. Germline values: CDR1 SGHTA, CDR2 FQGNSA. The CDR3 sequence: CASSLGSYGYTF. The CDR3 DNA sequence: TGTGCCAGCAGCTTAGGCAGTTATGGCTACACCTTC.

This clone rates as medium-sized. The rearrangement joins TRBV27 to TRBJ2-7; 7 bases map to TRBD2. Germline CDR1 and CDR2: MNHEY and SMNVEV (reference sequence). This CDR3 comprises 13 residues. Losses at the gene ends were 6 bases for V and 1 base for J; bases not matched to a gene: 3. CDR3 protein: CASRPGLSYEQYF. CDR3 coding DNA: TGTGCCAGCAGACCGGGACTATCCTACGAGCAGTACTTC.

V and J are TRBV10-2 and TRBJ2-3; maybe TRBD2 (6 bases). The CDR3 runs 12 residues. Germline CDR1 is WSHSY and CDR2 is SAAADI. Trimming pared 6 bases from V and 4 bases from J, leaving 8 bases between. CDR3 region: CASRASADTQYF. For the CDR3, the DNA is TGCGCCAGCAGGGCTAGCGCAGATACGCAGTATTTT.

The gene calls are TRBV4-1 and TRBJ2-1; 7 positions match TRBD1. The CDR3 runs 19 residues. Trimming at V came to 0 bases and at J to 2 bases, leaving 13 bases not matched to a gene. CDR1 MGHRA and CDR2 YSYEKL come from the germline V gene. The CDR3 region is CASSQERSQTGSTYNEQFF. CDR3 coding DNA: TGCGCCAGCAGCCAAGAACGTTCGCAGACAGGGTCTACCTACAATGAGCAGTTCTTC.

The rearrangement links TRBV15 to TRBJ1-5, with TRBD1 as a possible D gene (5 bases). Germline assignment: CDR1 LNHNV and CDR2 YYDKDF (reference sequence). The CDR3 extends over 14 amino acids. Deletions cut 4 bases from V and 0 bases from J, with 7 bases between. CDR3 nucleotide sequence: TGTGCCACCAGCAAGGGGATTAGCAATCAGCCCCAGCATTTT. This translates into CATSKGISNQPQHF. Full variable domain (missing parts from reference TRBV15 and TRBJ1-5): DAMVIQNPRYQVTQFGKPVTLSCSQTLNHNVMYWYQQKSSQAPKLLFHYYDKDFNNEADTPDNFQSRRPNTSFCFLDIRSPGLGDTAMYLCATSKGISNQPQHFGDGTRLSIL.

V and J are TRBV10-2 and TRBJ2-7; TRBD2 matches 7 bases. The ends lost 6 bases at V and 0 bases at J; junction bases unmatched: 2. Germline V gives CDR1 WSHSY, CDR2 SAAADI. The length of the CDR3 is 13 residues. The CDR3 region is CASSGGSSYEQYF. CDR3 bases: TGCGCCAGCAGCGGGGGGAGCTCCTACGAGCAGTACTTC.

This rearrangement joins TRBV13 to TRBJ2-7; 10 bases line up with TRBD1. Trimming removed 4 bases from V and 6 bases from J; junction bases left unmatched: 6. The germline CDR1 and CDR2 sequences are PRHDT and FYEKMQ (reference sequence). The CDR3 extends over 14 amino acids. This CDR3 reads CASSSGTGAGEQYF. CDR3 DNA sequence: TGTGCCAGCAGCTCCGGGACAGGGGCCGGCGAGCAGTACTTC.

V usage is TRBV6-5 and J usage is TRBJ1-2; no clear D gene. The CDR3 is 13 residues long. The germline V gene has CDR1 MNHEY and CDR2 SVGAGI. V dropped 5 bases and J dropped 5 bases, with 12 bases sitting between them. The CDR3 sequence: CASSPGVEYGYTF. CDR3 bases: TGTGCCAGCAGTCCCGGGGTTGAGTATGGCTACACCTTC.

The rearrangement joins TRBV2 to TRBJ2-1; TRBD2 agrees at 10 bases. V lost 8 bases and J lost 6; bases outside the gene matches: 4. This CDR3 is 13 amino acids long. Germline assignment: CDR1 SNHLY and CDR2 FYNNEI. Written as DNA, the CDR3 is TGTGCCAGCCTAGCGGGAGATGGCAATGAGCAGTTCTTC. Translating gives CASLAGDGNEQFF.

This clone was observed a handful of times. The CDR3: CASSDRGRNEKLFF. The CDR3 DNA sequence: TGTGCCAGTAGTGACAGGGGCCGTAATGAAAAACTGTTTTTT. The V gene is TRBV19, the J gene TRBJ1-4; 8 bases are shared with TRBD1. After removal of 5 bases from V and 4 bases from J, the junction contained 3 bases not matched to a gene. From germline, CDR1 is LNHDA and CDR2 SQIVND (reference sequence). This CDR3 contains 14 residues.

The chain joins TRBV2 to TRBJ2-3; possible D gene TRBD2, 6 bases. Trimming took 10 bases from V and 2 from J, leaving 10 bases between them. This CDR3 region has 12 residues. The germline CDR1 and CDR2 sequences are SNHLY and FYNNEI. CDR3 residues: CAKGLFTDTQYF. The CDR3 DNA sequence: TGTGCCAAGGGACTGTTCACAGATACGCAGTATTTT.

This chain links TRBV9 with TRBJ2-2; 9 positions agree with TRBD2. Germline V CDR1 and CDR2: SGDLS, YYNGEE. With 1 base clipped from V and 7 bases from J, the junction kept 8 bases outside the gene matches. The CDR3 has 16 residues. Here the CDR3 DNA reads TGTGCCAGCAGCGTAAAAGCGGGAGGTTGGGGCGGGGAGCTGTTTTTT. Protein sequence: CASSVKAGGWGGELFF.

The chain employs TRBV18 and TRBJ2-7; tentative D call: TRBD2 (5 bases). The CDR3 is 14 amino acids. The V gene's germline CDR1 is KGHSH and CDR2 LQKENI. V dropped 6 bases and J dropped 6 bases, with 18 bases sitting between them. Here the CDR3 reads CASSRAQTRSEQYF. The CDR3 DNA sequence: TGTGCCAGCTCGCGGGCACAAACTAGATCCGAGCAGTACTTC.

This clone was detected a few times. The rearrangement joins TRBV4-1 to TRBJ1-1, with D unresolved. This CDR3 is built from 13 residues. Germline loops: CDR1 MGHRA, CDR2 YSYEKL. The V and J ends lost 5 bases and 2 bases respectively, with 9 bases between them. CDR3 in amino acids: CASSTRGNTEAFF. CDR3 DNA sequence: TGCGCCAGCAGCACACGGGGTAACACTGAAGCTTTCTTT.

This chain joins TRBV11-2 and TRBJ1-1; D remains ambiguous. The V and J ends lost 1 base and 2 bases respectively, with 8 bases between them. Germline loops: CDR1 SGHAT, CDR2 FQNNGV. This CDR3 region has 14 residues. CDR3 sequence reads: CASSLGTRNTEAFF. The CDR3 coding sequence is TGTGCCAGCAGCTTAGGTACGAGAAACACTGAAGCTTTCTTT.

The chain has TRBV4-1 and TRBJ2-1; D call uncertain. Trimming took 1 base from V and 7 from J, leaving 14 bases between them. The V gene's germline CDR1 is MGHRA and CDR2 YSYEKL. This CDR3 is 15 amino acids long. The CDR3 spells CASSQVWAGRNEQFF. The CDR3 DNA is TGCGCCAGCAGCCAAGTTTGGGCCGGCCGTAATGAGCAGTTCTTC.

CDR3 amino acids: CASSEGTGATEAFF. The DNA for the CDR3 is TGTGCCAGCAGCGAGGGGACAGGGGCCACTGAAGCTTTCTTT. The J gene is TRBJ1-1, the V gene TRBV5-6; TRBD1 matches 10 bases. Germline V lookup: CDR1 SGHDT, CDR2 YYEEEE. The CDR3 contains 14 residues. J was trimmed by 4 bases and V by 4 bases; bases with no gene match: 4.

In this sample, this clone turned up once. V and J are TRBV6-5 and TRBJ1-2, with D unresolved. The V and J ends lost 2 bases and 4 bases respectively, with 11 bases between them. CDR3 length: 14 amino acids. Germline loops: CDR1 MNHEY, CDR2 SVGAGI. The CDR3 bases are TGTGCCAGCAGTTACAGGGAGGTCGGCTATGGCTACACCTTC. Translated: CASSYREVGYGYTF.

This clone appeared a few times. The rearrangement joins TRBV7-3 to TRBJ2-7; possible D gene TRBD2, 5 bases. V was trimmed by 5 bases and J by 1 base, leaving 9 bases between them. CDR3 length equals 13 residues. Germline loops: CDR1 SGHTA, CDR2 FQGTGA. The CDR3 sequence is CASSPGGSYEQYF. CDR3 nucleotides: TGTGCCAGCAGCCCCGGAGGTTCCTACGAGCAGTACTTC.

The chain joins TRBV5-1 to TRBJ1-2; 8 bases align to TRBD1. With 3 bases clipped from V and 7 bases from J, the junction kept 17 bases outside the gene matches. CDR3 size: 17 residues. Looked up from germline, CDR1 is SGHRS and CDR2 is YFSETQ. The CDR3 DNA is TGCGCCAGCAGCTACTTCAGGGGGCCTAACTCCGGCGCTGGCTACACCTTC. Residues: CASSYFRGPNSGAGYTF.

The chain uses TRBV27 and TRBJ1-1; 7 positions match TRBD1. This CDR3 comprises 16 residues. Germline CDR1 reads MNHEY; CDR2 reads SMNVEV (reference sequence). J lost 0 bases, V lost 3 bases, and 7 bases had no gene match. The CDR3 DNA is TGTGCCAGCAGTTTGACAGGGATTGGGATGAACACTGAAGCTTTCTTT. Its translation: CASSLTGIGMNTEAFF.

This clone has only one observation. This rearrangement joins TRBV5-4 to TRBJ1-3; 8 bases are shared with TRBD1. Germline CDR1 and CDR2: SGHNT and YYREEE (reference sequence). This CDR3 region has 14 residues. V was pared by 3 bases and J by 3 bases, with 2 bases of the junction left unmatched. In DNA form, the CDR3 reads TGTGCCAGCAGCTCTGACAGGGGTGGAAACACCATATATTTT. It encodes CASSSDRGGNTIYF.

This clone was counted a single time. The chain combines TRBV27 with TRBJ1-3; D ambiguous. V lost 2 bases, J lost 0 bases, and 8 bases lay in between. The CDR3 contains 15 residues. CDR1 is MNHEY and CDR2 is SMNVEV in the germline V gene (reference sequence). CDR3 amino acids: CASSLISGSGNTIYF. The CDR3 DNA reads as TGTGCCAGCAGTTTAATTTCAGGCTCTGGAAACACCATATATTTT.

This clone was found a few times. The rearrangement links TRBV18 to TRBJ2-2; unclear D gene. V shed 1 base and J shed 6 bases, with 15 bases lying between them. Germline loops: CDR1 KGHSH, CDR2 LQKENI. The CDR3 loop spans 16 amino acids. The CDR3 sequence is CASSPHPLLTAGELFF. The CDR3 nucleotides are TGTGCCAGCTCACCACATCCCCTCTTAACGGCCGGGGAGCTGTTTTTT.

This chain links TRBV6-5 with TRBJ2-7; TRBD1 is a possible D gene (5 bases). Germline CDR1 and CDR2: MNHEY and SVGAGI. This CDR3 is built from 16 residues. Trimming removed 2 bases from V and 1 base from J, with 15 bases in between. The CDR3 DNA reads TGTGCCAGCAGTTACCCCCGCAGGGTGTATTCCTACGAGCAGTACTTC. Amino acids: CASSYPRRVYSYEQYF.

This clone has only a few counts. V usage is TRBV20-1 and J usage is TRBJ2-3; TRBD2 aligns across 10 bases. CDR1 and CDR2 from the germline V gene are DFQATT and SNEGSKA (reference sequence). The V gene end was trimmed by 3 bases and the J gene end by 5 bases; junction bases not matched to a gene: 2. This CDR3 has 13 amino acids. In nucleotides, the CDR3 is TGCAGTGCTAGTTTAGCGGGGGGAGATACGCAGTATTTT. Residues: CSASLAGGDTQYF.